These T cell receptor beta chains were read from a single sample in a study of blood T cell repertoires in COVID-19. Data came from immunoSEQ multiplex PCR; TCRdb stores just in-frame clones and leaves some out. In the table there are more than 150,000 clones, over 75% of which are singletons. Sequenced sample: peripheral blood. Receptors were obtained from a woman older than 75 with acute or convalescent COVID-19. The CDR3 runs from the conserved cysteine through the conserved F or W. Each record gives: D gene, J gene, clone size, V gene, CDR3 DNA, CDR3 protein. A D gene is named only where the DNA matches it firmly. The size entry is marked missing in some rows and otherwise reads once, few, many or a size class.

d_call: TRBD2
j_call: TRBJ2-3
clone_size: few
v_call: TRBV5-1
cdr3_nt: TGCGCCAGCAGCCCGAGCGGGAGCCCAGATACGCAGTATTTT
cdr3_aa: CASSPSGSPDTQYF

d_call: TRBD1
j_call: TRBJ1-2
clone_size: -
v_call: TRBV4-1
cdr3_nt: TGCGCCAGCAGCCACTGGGACAGGAACCTCTATGGCTACACCTTC
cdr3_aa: CASSHWDRNLYGYTF

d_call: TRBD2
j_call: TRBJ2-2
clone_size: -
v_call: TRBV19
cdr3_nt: TGTGCCAGTTGCCTTAAAGCGGGGGCAACCAGGGCCGGGGAGCTGTTTTTT
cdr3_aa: CASCLKAGATRAGELFF

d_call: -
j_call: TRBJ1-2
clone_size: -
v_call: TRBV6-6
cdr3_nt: TGTGCCAGCCTCCACGGACAGGGCTACACCTTC
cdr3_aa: CASLHGQGYTF

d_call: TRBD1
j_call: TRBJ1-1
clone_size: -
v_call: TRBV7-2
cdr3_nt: TGTGCCAGCAGCCTTCGACAGGGGCGCACTGAAGCTTTCTTT
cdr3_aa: CASSLRQGRTEAFF

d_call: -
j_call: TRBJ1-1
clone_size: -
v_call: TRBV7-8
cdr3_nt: TGTGCCAGCAGCTTAAACAGGTTGGACACTGAAGCTTTCTTT
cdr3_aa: CASSLNRLDTEAFF

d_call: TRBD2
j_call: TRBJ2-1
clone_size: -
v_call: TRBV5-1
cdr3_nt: TGCGCCAGCAGCCTGGGGACTAGCGCGGCAGATTACAATGAGCAGTTCTTC
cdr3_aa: CASSLGTSAADYNEQFF

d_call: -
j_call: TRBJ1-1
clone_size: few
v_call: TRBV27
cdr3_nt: TGTGCCAGCCGTTTAGGAGCACCGAACACTGAAGCTTTCTTT
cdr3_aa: CASRLGAPNTEAFF

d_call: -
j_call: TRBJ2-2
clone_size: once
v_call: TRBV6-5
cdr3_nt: TGTGCCAGCACCGGGGGACTTCTGAACACCGGGGAGCTGTTTTTT
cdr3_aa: CASTGGLLNTGELFF

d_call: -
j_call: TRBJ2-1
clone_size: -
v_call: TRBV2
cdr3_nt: TGTGCCAGCGGATTCGGCCGAGCGAGCAGCAATGAGCAGTTCTTC
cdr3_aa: CASGFGRASSNEQFF

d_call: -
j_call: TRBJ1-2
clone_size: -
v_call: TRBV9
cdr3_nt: TGTGCCAGCAGCGTAGAGGACAGCTATGGCTACACCTTC
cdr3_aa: CASSVEDSYGYTF

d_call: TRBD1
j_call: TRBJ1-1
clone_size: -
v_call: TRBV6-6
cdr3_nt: TGTGCCAGCAGGGGGAGACAGGGTGGTAACACTGAAGCTTTCTTT
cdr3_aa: CASRGRQGGNTEAFF

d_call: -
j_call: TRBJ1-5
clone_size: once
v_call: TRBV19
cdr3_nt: TGTGCCAGTAGTATAGTAGAAGCGGTCAATCAGCCCCAGCATTTT
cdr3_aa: CASSIVEAVNQPQHF

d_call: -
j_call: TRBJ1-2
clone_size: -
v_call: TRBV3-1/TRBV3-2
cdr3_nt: TGTGCCAGCAGCCAGAGGGGAGGGGGTGGCTACACCTTC
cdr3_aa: CASSQRGGGGYTF

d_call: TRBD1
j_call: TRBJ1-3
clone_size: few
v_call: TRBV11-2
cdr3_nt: TGTGCCAGCAGCAGGGACAGTATCTCTGGAAACACCATATATTTT
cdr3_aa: CASSRDSISGNTIYF

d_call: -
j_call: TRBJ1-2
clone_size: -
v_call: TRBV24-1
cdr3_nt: TGTGCCACCAGTGACTCTCCTCCCCTCGACAGCATCTATGGCTACACCTTC
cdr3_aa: CATSDSPPLDSIYGYTF

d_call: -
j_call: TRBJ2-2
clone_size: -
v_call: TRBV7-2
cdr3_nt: TGTGCCAGCAGCTTAGTCGCGGGGACGGGCACCGGGGAGCTGTTTTTT
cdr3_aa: CASSLVAGTGTGELFF

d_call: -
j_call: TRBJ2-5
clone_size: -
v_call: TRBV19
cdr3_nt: TGTGCCAGTAGTATAGAGGGAGCGGGAGAGACCCAGTACTTC
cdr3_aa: CASSIEGAGETQYF

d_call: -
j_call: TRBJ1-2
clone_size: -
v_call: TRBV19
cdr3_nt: TGTGCCAGTAGTGAGGCACCTCCTAACTATGGCTACACCTTC
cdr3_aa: CASSEAPPNYGYTF

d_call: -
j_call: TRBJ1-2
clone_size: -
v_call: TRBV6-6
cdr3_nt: TGTGCCAGCAGTTACGACAGAACCATTGGCTACACCTTC
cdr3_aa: CASSYDRTIGYTF

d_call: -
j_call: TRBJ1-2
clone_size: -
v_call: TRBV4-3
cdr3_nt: TGCGCCAGCAGCCAACCGGGCGGGGGGCTAGAAGGAGGCTACACCTTC
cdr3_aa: CASSQPGGGLEGGYTF

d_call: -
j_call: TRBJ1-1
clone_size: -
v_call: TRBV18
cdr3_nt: TGTGCCAGCTCACCCGGCTCCGGGGTGATGAACACTGAAGCTTTCTTT
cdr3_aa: CASSPGSGVMNTEAFF

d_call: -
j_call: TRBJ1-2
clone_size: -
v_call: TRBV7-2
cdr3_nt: TGTGCCAGCAGCGTCCAGACATCTAACTATGGCTACACCTTC
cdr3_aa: CASSVQTSNYGYTF

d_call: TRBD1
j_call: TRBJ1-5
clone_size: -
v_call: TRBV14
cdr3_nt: TGTGCCAGCAGCCAAGATCTCAGCTACTACTCAGGGGGCCGGGGCAATCAGCCCCAGCATTTT
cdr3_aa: CASSQDLSYYSGGRGNQPQHF

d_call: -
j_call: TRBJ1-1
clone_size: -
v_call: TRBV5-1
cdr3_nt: TGCGCCAGCAGCGGCGGCTTTAGGGAAGCTTTCTTT
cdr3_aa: CASSGGFREAFF

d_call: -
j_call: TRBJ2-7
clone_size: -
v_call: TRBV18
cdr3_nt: TGTGCCAGCTCACGCCAGGCCGGCTCCTACGAGCAGTACTTC
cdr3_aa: CASSRQAGSYEQYF

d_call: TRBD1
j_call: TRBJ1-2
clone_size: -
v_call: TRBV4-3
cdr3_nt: TGCGCCAGCAGCCAACACGACAGGGCGGCTGGCTACACCTTC
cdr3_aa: CASSQHDRAAGYTF

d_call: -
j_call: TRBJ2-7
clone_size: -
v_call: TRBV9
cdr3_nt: TGTGCCAGCAGCGTAGTTCCCCAGGTGGAGCAGTACTTC
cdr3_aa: CASSVVPQVEQYF

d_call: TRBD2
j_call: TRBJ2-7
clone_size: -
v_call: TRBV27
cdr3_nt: TGTGCCAGCAGTTCCCGGGGGGGTCAGGAGTACTTC
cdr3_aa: CASSSRGGQEYF

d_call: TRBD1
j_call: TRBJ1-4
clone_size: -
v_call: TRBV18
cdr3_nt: TGTGCCAGCTCGGACAGGGGAGTAGGGACTAATGAAAAACTGTTTTTT
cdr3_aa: CASSDRGVGTNEKLFF

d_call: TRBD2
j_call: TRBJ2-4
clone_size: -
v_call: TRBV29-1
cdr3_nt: TGCAGCGTTGAGGCGGGAGCAAACATTCAGTACTTC
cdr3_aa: CSVEAGANIQYF

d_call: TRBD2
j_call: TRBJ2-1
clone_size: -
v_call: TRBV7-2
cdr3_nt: TGTGCCAGCAGCTTACGCGGGGGGGCCCCCAATGAGCAGTTCTTC
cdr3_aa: CASSLRGGAPNEQFF

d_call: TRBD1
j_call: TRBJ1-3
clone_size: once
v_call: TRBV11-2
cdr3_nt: TGTGCCAGCAGCTTAGTTCAACAGGGGGCCTCTGGAAACACCATATATTTT
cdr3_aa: CASSLVQQGASGNTIYF

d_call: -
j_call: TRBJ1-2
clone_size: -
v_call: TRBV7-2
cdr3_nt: TGTGCCAGCAGCGGACGCCGGGAGGCTGGCTACACCTTC
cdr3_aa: CASSGRREAGYTF

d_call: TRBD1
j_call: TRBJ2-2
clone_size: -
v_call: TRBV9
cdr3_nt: TGTGCCAGCAGCAGACGGGACAGGGCGAACACCGGGGAGCTGTTTTTT
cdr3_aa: CASSRRDRANTGELFF

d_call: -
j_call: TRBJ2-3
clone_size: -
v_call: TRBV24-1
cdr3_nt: TGTGCCACTAGCTTCGGGGGACCCACAGATACGCAGTATTTT
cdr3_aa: CATSFGGPTDTQYF

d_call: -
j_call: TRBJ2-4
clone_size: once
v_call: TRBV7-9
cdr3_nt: TGTGCCGGATCAAGTTTGCGGAAAAACATTCAGTACTTC
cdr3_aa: CAGSSLRKNIQYF

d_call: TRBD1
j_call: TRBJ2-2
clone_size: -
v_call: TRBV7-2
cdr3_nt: TGTGCCAGCAGCGACGGGACAGGGAACACCGGGGAGCTGTTTTTT
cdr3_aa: CASSDGTGNTGELFF

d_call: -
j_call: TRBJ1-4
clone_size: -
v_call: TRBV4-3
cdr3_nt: TGCGCCAGCAGCGCCAAGACGCAGGGGAGTGAAAAACTGTTTTTT
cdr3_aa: CASSAKTQGSEKLFF

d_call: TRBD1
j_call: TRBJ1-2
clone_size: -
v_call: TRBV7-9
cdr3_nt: TGTGCCAGCAGCTCCCACAGGGGGCAAGGGGATGGCTACACCTTC
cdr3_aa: CASSSHRGQGDGYTF

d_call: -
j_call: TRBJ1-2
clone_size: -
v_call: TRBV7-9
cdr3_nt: TGTGCCAGCAGCTTAGGGGCAGATTGGGGCTACACCTTC
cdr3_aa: CASSLGADWGYTF

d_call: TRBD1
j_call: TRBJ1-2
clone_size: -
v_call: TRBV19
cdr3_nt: TGTGCCAGTAGTAAACCGGGACAGGGGTTTGGGGGCTACACCTTC
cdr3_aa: CASSKPGQGFGGYTF

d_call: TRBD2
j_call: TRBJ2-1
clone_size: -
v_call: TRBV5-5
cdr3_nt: TGTGCCAGCAGCTTTGGGACTAGCGGCGATGAGCAGTTCTTC
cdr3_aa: CASSFGTSGDEQFF

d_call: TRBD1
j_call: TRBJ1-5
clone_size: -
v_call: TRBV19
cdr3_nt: TGTGCCAGTAGGCCCCGGGACAGTCATCAGCCCCAGCATTTT
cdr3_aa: CASRPRDSHQPQHF

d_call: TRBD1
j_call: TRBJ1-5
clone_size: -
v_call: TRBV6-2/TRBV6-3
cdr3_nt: TGTGCCAGCACCCCGGGACAGGGCCGTCAGCCCCAGCATTTT
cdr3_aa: CASTPGQGRQPQHF

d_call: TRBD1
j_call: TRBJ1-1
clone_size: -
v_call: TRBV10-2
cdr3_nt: TGCGCCAGCTATACTCTCCATCAGGGGGGAAGGACTGAAGCTTTCTTT
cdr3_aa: CASYTLHQGGRTEAFF

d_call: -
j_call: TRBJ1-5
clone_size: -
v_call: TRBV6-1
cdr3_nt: TGTGCCAGCAGTGAAATTTGGGGAGATCAGCCCCAGCATTTT
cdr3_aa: CASSEIWGDQPQHF

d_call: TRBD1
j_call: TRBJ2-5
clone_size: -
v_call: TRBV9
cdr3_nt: TGTGCCAGCAGCTCCGGGACAGGGGGCCCGGAGACCCAGTACTTC
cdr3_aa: CASSSGTGGPETQYF

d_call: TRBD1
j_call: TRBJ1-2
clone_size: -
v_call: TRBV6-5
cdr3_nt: TGTGCCAGCGGACGGACAGGGGTGGGTGGCTACACCTTC
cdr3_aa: CASGRTGVGGYTF

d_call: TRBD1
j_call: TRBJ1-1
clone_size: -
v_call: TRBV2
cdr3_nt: TGTGCCAGCAGTCTCCGACAGGGGGCAACTGAAGCTTTCTTT
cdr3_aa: CASSLRQGATEAFF

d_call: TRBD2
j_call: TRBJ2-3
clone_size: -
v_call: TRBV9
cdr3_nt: TGTGCCAGCAGTCGGGAGGGGCCATCCACAGATACGCAGTATTTT
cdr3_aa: CASSREGPSTDTQYF

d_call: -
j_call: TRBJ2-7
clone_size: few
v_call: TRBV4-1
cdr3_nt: TGCGCCAGCAGCCAAGGGCGCGCGGACGAGCAGTACTTC
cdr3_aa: CASSQGRADEQYF

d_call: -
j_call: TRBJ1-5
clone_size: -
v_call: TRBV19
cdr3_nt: TGTGCCAGTAGTACCGACAGGAATCAGCCCCAGCATTTT
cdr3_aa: CASSTDRNQPQHF

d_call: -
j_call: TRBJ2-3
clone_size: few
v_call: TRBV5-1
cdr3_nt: TGCGCCAGCAGCTTGCAATTCACAGATACGCAGTATTTT
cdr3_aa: CASSLQFTDTQYF

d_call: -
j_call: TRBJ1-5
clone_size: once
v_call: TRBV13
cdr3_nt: TGTGCCAGCAGCTTTGGCAACAGAGAGCCCCAGCATTTT
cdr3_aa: CASSFGNREPQHF